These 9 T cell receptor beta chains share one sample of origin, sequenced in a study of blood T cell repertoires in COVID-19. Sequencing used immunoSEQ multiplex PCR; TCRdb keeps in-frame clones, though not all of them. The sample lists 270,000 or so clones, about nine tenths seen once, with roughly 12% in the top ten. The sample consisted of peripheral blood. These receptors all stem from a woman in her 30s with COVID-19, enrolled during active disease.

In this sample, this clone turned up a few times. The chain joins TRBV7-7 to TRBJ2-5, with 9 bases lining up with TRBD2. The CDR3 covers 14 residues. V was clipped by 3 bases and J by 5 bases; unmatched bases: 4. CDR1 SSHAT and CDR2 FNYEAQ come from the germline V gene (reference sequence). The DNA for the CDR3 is TGTGCCAGCAGCTTCAGTAGCGGGGGTGAGACCCAGTACTTC. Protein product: CASSFSSGGETQYF. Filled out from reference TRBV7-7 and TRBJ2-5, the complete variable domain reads GAGVSQSPRYKVTKRGQDVTLRCDPISSHATLYWYQQALGQGPEFLTYFNYEAQPDKSGLPSDRFSAERPEGSISTLTIQRTEQRDSAMYRCASSFSSGGETQYFGPGTRLLVL.

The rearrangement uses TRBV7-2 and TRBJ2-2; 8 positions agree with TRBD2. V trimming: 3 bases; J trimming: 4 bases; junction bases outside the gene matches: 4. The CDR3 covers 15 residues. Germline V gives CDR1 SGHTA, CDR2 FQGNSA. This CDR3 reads CASSFSSGFTGELFF. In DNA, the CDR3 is TGTGCCAGCAGCTTCTCTAGCGGGTTCACCGGGGAGCTGTTTTTT. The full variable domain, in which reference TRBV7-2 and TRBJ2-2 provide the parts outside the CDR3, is GAGVSQSPSNKVTEKGKDVELRCDPISGHTALYWYRQSLGQGLEFLIYFQGNSAPDKSGLPSDRFSAERTGGSVSTLTIQRTQQEDSAVYLCASSFSSGFTGELFFGEGSRLTVL.

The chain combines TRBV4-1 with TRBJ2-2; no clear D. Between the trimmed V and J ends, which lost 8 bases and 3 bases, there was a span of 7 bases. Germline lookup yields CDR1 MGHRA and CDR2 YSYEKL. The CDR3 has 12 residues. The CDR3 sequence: CASGRDTGELFF. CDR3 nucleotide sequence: TGCGCCAGCGGGCGAGACACCGGGGAGCTGTTTTTT.

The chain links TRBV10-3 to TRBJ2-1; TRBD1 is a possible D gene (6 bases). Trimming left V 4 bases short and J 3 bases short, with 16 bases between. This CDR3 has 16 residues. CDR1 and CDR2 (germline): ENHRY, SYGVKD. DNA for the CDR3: TGTGCCATCAGTGCCACCGGGACAACTCGCTACAATGAGCAGTTCTTC. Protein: CAISATGTTRYNEQFF.

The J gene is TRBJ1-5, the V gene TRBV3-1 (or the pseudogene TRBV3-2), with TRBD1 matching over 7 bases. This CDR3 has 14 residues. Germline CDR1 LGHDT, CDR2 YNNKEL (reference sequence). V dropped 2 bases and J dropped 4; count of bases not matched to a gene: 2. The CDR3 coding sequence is TGTGCCAGCAGCCAAAAACAGGGGAATCAGCCCCAGCATTTT. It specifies CASSQKQGNQPQHF.

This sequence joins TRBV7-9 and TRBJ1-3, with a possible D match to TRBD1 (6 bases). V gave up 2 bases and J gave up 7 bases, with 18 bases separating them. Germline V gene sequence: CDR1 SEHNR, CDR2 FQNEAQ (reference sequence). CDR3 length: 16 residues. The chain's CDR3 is CASSLRPGQLNNTIYF. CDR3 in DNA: TGTGCCAGCAGCTTACGCCCCGGACAGCTCAATAACACCATATATTTT.

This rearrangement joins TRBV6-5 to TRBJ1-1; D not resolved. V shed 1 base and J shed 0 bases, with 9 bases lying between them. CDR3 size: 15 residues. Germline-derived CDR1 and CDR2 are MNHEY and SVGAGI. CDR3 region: CASSYYGRVNTEAFF. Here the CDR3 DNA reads TGTGCCAGCAGTTACTACGGGCGGGTGAACACTGAAGCTTTCTTT.

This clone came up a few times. For the CDR3, the DNA is TGTGCCAGCAGCTATCCCGGGACAGAATACGAGCAGTACTTC. Its protein product is CASSYPGTEYEQYF. The chain is built from TRBV7-8 and TRBJ2-7, with TRBD1 identical over 7 bases. The germline gives CDR1 SGHVS, CDR2 FQNEAQ. This CDR3 has 14 amino acids. The junction had 7 bases not matched to a gene; V was cut back by 4 bases and J by 4 bases.

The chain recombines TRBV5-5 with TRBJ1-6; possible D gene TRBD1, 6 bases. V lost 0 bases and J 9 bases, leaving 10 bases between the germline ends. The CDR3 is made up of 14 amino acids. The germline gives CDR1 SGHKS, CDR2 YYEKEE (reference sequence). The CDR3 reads CASSLGTVSSPLHF. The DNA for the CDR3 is TGTGCCAGCAGCTTGGGGACAGTCAGTTCACCCCTCCACTTT.